This T cell receptor beta chain was retrieved from a study of shared clonotypes between healthy human individuals (dated by TCRdb to 2020 to 2022). Notes on the research overall: Two women and three men aged 18 to 49 years were included in the cohort. Between about 0.8 and 9 billion PBMCs per donor were obtained by leukapheresis. Per donor, three plates each were used for CD4 naive and CD4 memory, two for CD8 naive, and one for CD8 memory. To estimate repertoire size and how much clonotype sharing occurs between individuals, the study deeply sequenced the blood TCR repertoires of five or six healthy adults. To increase sequencing depth and limit assay-specific biases, TCR repertoire library preparation and sequencing were carried out by different laboratories using diverse techniques.

CDR1 is given as MNHEY and CDR2 as SMNVEV, both from the germline V gene (reference sequence). The CDR3 runs 14 amino acids, cysteine and phenylalanine included. CDR3 DNA only is kept here, 42 bases in frame from base 1. Trimming leaves V shorter by 6 bases and J shorter by 6 bases, with the junction holding 3 bases beyond the gene matches. CD8 naive samples were CD45RO-negative cells positively selected for CCR7, giving a CD45RA+CCR7+ population that excluded TemRA cells. The donors were healthy, HIV-negative adults with no recently reported acute infections or vaccinations. Every donor was a Caucasian adult residing in Nashville, Tennessee, USA. Blood was obtained by leukapheresis, after which PBMCs were separated by Ficoll-Histopaque density gradient centrifugation and cryopreserved in liquid nitrogen vapor phase. Analytical flow cytometry was used to check the purity and quantity of every magnetically sorted T cell population. Each sorted fraction had its genomic DNA isolated and then quantified by UV absorbance on a Nanodrop 2000c.

General study outcomes and caveats: Pairwise subsampling indicated that sequencing depth was expected to affect the degree of clonotype sharing among donors. Naive subsets generally had larger estimated clonotype richness than memory subsets. Because the study included a small number of donors, the genetic and exposure-history diversity represented was limited. Clonotypes shared by all four sorted-subset donors showed higher generation probabilities than non-shared clonotypes. Sampling was limited to blood, and TCR repertoires in tissue likely differ from TCR repertoires in blood. Even with the large sequencing depth, rarefaction of the sorted-subset datasets indicated that sequencing was incomplete. Sharing across a few donors was observed for about 5% of naive CD4, around 3.5% of naive CD8, 2.3% of memory CD4, and roughly 0.43% of memory CD8 clonotypes.

Using the deep immunoSEQ assay, multiplex PCR amplified TCR CDR3 regions from genomic DNA. Genomic DNA extracted from each cell subset was distributed evenly over all wells of several immunoSEQ 96-well plates, and each plate served as one replicate. For sorted subsets, each replicate PCR was loaded with around 220 ng genomic DNA, equivalent to 25,000 to 35,000 T cell genomes. Purified libraries were measured with a Qubit 3.0 fluorometer, size-checked on a Bioanalyzer 2100, and measured again with the KAPA Library Quantification kit. A separate single-read 150-cycle Illumina NextSeq 550 flow cell was used to sequence each immunoSEQ 96-well plate. In the paper's pipeline: The immunoSEQ output contained only junctional sequences without quality scores, so filtering could not match that applied to full-length reads. Sequences were annotated with PyIR, a Python wrapper for IgBLAST v1.9, using IMGT germline references to assign V/J genes and CDR3. Any read was removed if the V/J assignment was weak (E-value above 1e-6), the CDR3 was missing, or the read contained stop codons, out-of-frame junctions, or ambiguous translated residues. V3J clonotypes were defined by identical inferred V gene, J gene, and CDR3 amino acid sequence. To compute the percentage overlap between repertoires, the number of shared unique clonotypes was divided by the size of the smaller repertoire. RTK rarefaction, the Chao1 estimator, and Recon v2.1 estimates of unobserved clonotypes were used to assess repertoire richness. Generation probabilities for all TCRbeta clonotypes obtained by the gDNA method from a few donors were computed using OLGA. This is the immuneACCESS table as TCRdb keeps it, with only in-frame sequences that have V and J called. A part of the clones is gone; compared with another copy, unresolved V genes explain less than half, and the rest is unexplained. Clone size and the V and J calls come from that table; the DNA yielded D and trimming. The sample table contains about 580,000 clones; only one count was recorded for roughly 98% of them. The top ten constitute roughly 0.29% of the sample.

About this clone: Its antigen is currently not known. No clone much larger than this one lies a single base away; base qualities are absent.

The source of this sequence is a man aged 25-40 years in good health. Sequencing input: naive CD8+ T cells sorted from blood. The sample's cell subset or site label, decoded: CD45RA+CCR7+. The sequence is built from TRBV27 and TRBJ1-4, with TRBD1 identical over 11 junction bases. The nucleotides are TGTGCCAGCAGCTTGGGACAGGGGGATGAAAAACTGTTTTTT. Its protein is CASSLGQGDEKLFF.